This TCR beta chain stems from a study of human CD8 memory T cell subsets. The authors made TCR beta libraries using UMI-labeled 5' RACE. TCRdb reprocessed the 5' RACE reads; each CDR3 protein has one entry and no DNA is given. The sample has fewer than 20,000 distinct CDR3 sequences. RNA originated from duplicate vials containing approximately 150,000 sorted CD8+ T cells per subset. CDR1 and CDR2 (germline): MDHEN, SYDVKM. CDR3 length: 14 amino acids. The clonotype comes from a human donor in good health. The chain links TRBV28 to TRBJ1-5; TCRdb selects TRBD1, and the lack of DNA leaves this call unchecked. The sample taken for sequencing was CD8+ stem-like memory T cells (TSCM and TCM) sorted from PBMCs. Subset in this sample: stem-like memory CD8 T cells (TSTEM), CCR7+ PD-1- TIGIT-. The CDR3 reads CASLETGENQPQHF.